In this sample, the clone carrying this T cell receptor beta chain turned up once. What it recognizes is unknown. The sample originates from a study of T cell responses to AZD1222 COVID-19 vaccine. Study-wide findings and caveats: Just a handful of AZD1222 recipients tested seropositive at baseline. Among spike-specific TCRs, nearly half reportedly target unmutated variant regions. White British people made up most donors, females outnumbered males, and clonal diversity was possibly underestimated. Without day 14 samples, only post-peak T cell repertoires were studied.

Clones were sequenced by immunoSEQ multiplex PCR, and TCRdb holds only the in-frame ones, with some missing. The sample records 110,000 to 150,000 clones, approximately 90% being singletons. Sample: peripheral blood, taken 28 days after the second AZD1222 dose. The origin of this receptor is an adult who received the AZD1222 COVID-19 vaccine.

CDR3 residues: CASSSGLAKNIQYF. CDR3 DNA sequence: TGTGCCAGCAGCTCTGGACTAGCCAAAAACATTCAGTACTTC. V gene TRBV7-2 combines with J gene TRBJ2-4; D may be TRBD2 (5 bases). Germline-derived CDR1 and CDR2 are SGHTA and FQGNSA. V was shortened by 4 bases and J by 0 bases, with 7 bases between the two germline ends. The CDR3 is 14 amino acids.